This T cell receptor beta chain is from a study of T cell responses to AZD1222 COVID-19 vaccine. This CDR3 spans 11 amino acids. Assay: immunoSEQ multiplex PCR; the TCRdb copy retains only in-frame clones and omits some. This table has some 200,000 clones, approximately 95% appearing once. Study results and caveats: The study found Spike-specific TCR breadth and depth rose after two AZD1222 doses. Of the AZD1222 recipients, only six or seven were seropositive at baseline.

Concerning this clone itself: Its antigen is as yet unknown. One junction end disagrees with the germline gene, perhaps due to a read error.

The chain employs TRBV12-3 or TRBV12-4 and TRBJ1-4; 7 bases line up with TRBD1. The sequences come from peripheral blood, collected on day 0 of AZD1222 vaccination. This TCR derives from an adult in good health. The CDR3 reads CASTSGTVRIF. CDR3 DNA sequence: TGTGCCAGCACCTCCGGGACAGTTCGGATTTTT.